This T cell receptor beta chain was sequenced in a study of CXCR3-negative and CXCR3-positive naive CD8 T cells. Note on this clonotype: Its antigen is currently unknown.

General study points: Compared with CXCR3-negative naive cells, CXCR3-positive naive cells showed more hydrophobic TRB CDR3s.

Germline V gives CDR1 SGDLS, CDR2 YYNGEE. The CDR3 spans 15 residues. All TRB cDNA libraries came from 5' RACE performed with UMI labels. TCRdb re-called the 5' RACE reads and gives one entry per CDR3 protein, without DNA. This listing includes fewer than 140,000 distinct CDR3 sequences. This sequence joins TRBV9 and TRBJ2-1. The receptor was isolated from a human donor in good health. Some clones in this sample may be carry-over from other donors' samples. Material for sequencing was naive CXCR3+ CD8+ T cells from blood. Stated subset: CD45RO-CCR7+CD27+CD95- naive CD8+ T cells expressing CXCR3 (TNR3+). CDR3 region: CASSVSGSSYNDQFF.